The sequence of this T cell receptor beta chain was determined in a study of blood T cell repertoires in COVID-19 (dated by TCRdb to about 2020). In the study overall: Samples covering the acute and convalescent phases of COVID-19 were provided by collaborators in the United States, Italy and Spain. The material from the prospective study consisted of cDNA or gDNA derived from T cells, B-cell-depleted T cells, or PBMCs. The dataset comprised deeply sampled blood TCRbeta repertoires from subjects exposed to, actively infected with, or recovered from COVID-19. The repertoires were made available in a free public database intended to serve as a resource for research on the immune response to SARS-CoV-2. Samples came from the ongoing ImmuneRACE study (first 160 participants) plus 1,254 subjects from 6 global collaborators. Nearly every sample came with metadata listing a de-identified subject ID, COVID-19 status, age in years and sex. Where available, HLA class I and class II types were obtained from metadata supplied by the sample provider rather than from assay-based typing.

Each collaborating institution followed its own protocols to collect whole blood in K2EDTA tubes. Collaborator samples were shipped for TCRbeta analysis as frozen whole blood, isolated PBMCs, or DNA extracted from either sample type. Overall study outcomes, separate from this receptor: How much clinical and demographic metadata was included differed by source and by participant, and the metadata was provided uncurated.

The immunoSEQ Assay, a bias-controlled multiplex PCR, was used to amplify TCRbeta CDR3 regions from genomic DNA. The original methods were these. The number of nucleated cells in each sample was estimated by amplification of reference gene primers within the assay. To quantify the absolute abundance of each unique TCRbeta CDR3 rearrangement, sequence reads were collapsed and filtered. For each sample, productive Simpson clonality was calculated as the square root of Simpson's diversity index over productive rearrangements. The table comes from immuneACCESS by way of TCRdb, which keeps in-frame sequences with V and J called. Part of the clones is missing from these tables; in studies checked, under half for an unresolved V gene and the rest for unknown reasons. V, J and clone size are those of that table, while D and trimming were read from the DNA. The sample contains under 250,000 clones, approximately 91% of them found a single time. The biggest ten clones account for around 4.8% of the sample.

Comments on this clone: Its antigen is still unknown. Base qualities are not at hand, and no much larger clone is one base apart.

Based on the germline V gene, the CDR1 and CDR2 sequences are MGHRA and YSYEKL. Unmatched junction bases come to 14, with V trimmed by 4 bases and J by 6 bases. The CDR3 spans 18 residues, from the cysteine through the phenylalanine. Only the CDR3 portion is preserved as DNA: 54 bases, with reading frame beginning at the first base. The rearrangement combines TRBV4-1 with TRBJ1-6; 8 central bases correspond to TRBD1. Input material: peripheral blood. The sequence came from a woman aged 40-49 years with acute or convalescent COVID-19. The encoded CDR3 is CASSLLGQGAEGNSPLHF. The DNA sequence is given as TGCGCCAGCAGCCTCCTGGGGCAGGGGGCAGAAGGTAATTCACCCCTCCACTTT.